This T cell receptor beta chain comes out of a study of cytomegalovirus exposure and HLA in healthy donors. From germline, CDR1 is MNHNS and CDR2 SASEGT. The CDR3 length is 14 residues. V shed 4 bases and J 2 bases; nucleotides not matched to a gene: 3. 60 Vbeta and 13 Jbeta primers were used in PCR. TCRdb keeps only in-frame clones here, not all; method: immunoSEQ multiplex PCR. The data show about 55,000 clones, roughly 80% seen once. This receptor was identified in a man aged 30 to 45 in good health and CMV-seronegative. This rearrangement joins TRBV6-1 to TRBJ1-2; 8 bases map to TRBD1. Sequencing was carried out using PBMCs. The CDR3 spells CASSVQGVNYGYTF. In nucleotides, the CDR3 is TGTGCCAGCAGTGTACAGGGGGTGAACTATGGCTACACCTTC.